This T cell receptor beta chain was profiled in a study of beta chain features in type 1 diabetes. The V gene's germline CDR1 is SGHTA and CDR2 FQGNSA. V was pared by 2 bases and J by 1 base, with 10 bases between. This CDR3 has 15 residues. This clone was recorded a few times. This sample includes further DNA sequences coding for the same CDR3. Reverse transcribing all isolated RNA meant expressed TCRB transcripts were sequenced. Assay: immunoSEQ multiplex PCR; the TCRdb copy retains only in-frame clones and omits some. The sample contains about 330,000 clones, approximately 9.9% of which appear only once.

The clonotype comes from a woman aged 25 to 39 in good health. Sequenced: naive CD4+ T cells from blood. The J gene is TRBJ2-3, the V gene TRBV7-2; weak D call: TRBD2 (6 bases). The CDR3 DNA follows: TGTGCCAGCAGCTTATTCGGCGGGGGCACAGATACGCAGTATTTT. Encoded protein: CASSLFGGGTDTQYF.